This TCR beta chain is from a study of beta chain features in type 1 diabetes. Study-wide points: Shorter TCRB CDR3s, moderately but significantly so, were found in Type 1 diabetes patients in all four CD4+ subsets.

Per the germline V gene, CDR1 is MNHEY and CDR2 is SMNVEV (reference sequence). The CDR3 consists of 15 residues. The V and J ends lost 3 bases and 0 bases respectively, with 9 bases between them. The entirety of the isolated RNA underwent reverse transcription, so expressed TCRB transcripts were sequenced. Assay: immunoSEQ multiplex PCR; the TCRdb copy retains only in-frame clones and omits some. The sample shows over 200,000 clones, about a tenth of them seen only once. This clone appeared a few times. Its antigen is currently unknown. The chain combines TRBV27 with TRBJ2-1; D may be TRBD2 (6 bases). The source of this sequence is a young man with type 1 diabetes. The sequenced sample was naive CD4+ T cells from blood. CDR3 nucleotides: TGTGCCAGCAGTTTTCGGGGGAGCTCCTACAATGAGCAGTTCTTC. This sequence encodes CASSFRGSSYNEQFF.